The source of this TCR beta chain is a study of cytomegalovirus exposure and HLA in healthy donors. Study background: Per a later analysis, the 550 to 850 first-cohort and 120 or so validation repertoires shared one platform. General study results and limits: The study designated roughly 150 TCR beta chains cytomegalovirus-associated. It was reported that the classifier diagnosed cytomegalovirus status with high specificity and sensitivity in both the original and validation cohorts. Most TCR sequences were rare, but some public TCRs occurred in many donors.

Regarding this clone: Its antigen is unidentified.

The CDR3 is 14 residues long. Germline V gives CDR1 SQVTM, CDR2 ANQGSEA. The germline V and J ends were trimmed by 7 bases and 9 bases, with 22 bases remaining between them. Libraries were prepared by immunoSEQ multiplex PCR; TCRdb keeps only in-frame clonotypes and omits some of them. In the table there are 150,000 to 250,000 clones, roughly 88% of which are singletons. The TCR sequence derives from a woman under 40 in good health and CMV-seropositive. Sequencing was performed on PBMCs. The genes are TRBV29-1 and TRBJ1-5; D remains ambiguous. The DNA of the CDR3 is TGCAGCGCCCGTTTGGAGACCCCCGACGGGCCCCAGCATTTT. Translated, it gives CSARLETPDGPQHF.